The subject of this entry is one T cell receptor (beta chain). The target of this receptor is not known. There are no base qualities to consult, and no much larger clone falls within one base. TCRbeta CDR3 regions were amplified from genomic DNA by means of the immunoSEQ Assay, a bias-controlled multiplex PCR. As for how the authors treated the data: The number of nucleated cells in each sample was estimated by amplification of reference gene primers within the assay. To quantify the absolute abundance of each unique TCRbeta CDR3 rearrangement, sequence reads were collapsed and filtered. For each sample, productive Simpson clonality was calculated as the square root of Simpson's diversity index across productive rearrangements. TCRdb holds this immuneACCESS table with in-frame rearrangements only. Some clones are missing; in checked studies, unresolved V genes explain under half, and the rest has no known cause. V and J calls plus clone size are reproduced from that table; the DNA served to infer D and trimming. The sample table records approximately 150,000 clones; about 83% of these occur just once. The ten biggest clones cover roughly 18% of the sample.

Measured from the cysteine to the phenylalanine, the CDR3 is 15 residues long. The DNA shown is the 45-base CDR3, in frame from base 1. In the germline V gene, CDR1 corresponds to SGHTA and CDR2 to FQGNSA. At the junction V is shortened by 5 bases and J by 2 bases; bases outside the gene matches: 7. The data belong to a study of blood T cell repertoires in COVID-19 (dated by TCRdb to about 2020). Concerning the study at large: Samples covering the acute and convalescent phases of COVID-19 were provided by collaborators in the United States, Italy and Spain. The material from the prospective study consisted of cDNA or gDNA derived from T cells, B-cell-depleted T cells, or PBMCs. The dataset comprised deeply sampled blood TCRbeta repertoires from subjects exposed to, actively infected with, or recovered from COVID-19. The repertoires were released in a freely available public database meant as a resource for research on the immune response to SARS-CoV-2. The samples were drawn from the first 160 participants of the ongoing ImmuneRACE study and from over 950 subjects provided by 6 global collaborators. The sample metadata nearly always contained a de-identified subject ID, COVID-19 status, age in years and sex. HLA class I and class II types, where available, came from metadata supplied by the sample provider rather than from assay-based typing.

Samples from volunteer blood donors who had recovered from COVID-19 were contributed by a second Seattle source. Collaborating institutions collected whole blood in K2EDTA tubes following their own protocols. For TCRbeta analysis, collaborator samples were shipped as frozen whole blood, as isolated PBMCs, or as DNA extracted from either sample type. Paper-wide results and their limitations: The quantity of clinical and demographic metadata differed by source and by participant and was supplied without curation.

The sequence joins TRBV7-2 to TRBJ2-3; TRBD1 matches 7 bases in the middle. The TCR comes from a woman between 65 and 79 years old who had recovered from COVID-19. Material for sequencing was peripheral blood. The nucleotides are TGTGCCAGCAGCCCACAGGGGCTCCCCACAGATACGCAGTATTTT. It encodes CASSPQGLPTDTQYF.